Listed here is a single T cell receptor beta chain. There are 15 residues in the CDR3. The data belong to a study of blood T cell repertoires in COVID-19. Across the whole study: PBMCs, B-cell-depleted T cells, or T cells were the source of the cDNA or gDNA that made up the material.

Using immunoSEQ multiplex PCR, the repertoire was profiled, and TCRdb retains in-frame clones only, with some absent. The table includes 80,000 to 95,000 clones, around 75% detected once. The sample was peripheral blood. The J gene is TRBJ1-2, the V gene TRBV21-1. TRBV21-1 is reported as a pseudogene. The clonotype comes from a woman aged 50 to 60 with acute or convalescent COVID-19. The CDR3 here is CASSKEEPAHYGYTF. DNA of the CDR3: TGTGCCAGCAGCAAAGAGGAGCCAGCACACTATGGCTACACCTTC.